Listed here are 20 T cell receptor beta chains from one sample, sequenced in a study of blood T cell repertoires in COVID-19. Assay used: immunoSEQ multiplex PCR; TCRdb lists only in-frame clones, some missing. In the table there are some 150,000 clones, about 85% of which are singletons. Sequencing used peripheral blood. The source is a man aged 55-75 years with COVID-19, enrolled during active disease.

V and J are TRBV7-3 and TRBJ1-1; D is possibly TRBD1 (5 bases). Germline V gives CDR1 SGHTA, CDR2 FQGTGA. The CDR3 consists of 16 residues. V lost 2 bases to trimming and J lost 3 bases, with 16 bases between them. The CDR3, as DNA: TGTGCCAGCAGCTTAGGTTTCGCAGGGCCCGACACTGAAGCTTTCTTT. As protein: CASSLGFAGPDTEAFF. Combining the CDR3 with reference TRBV7-3 and TRBJ1-1 gives the whole variable domain GAGVSQTPSNKVTEKGKYVELRCDPISGHTALYWYRQSLGQGPEFLIYFQGTGAADDSGLPNDRFFAVRPEGSVSTLKIQRTERGDSAVYLCASSLGFAGPDTEAFFGQGTRLTVV.

This chain joins TRBV5-1 and TRBJ2-2, with 7 bases fitting TRBD2. The CDR3 contains 17 residues. The germline V gene encodes CDR1 SGHRS and CDR2 YFSETQ. The ends lost 0 bases at V and 1 base at J; junction bases unmatched: 6. CDR3 nucleotides: TGCGCCAGCAGCTTGGATGGGACTATCCGGAACACCGGGGAGCTGTTTTTT. It yields the protein CASSLDGTIRNTGELFF.

The chain has TRBV6-4 and TRBJ1-1; D is ambiguous. The V end was cut by 2 bases, the J end by 10 bases, with 23 bases between. The CDR3 has 16 amino acids. Per germline, CDR1 MRHNA and CDR2 SNTAGT. The CDR3 region is CASSDHPIGTGGVAFF. The CDR3 DNA reads as TGTGCCAGCAGTGACCATCCCATCGGAACGGGCGGGGTAGCTTTCTTT.

As DNA, the CDR3 is TGTGCCACCAGTGGAAAACGACAGGGGGACAATCAGCCCCAGCATTTT. Its protein product is CATSGKRQGDNQPQHF. The chain carries TRBV24-1 and TRBJ1-5, with 9 bases fitting TRBD1. CDR1 and CDR2 (germline): KGHDR, SFDVKD. Trimming took 5 bases from V and 3 from J; bases not matched to a gene: 7. This CDR3 region has 16 residues.

The chain employs TRBV6-2 or TRBV6-3 and TRBJ2-1, with a tentative D call TRBD2 (5 bases). Trimming took 5 bases from V and 0 from J, leaving 17 bases between them. CDR3 length equals 17 residues. The germline V gene has CDR1 MNHEY and CDR2 SVGEGT. CDR3 in DNA: TGTGCCAGCAGTACGACGCGAGGGCCGAGCTCCTACAATGAGCAGTTCTTC. Its protein product is CASSTTRGPSSYNEQFF.

The rearrangement links TRBV6-4 to TRBJ2-1; 7 bases line up with TRBD1. V lost 2 bases and J lost 12; bases outside the gene matches: 7. Germline V gives CDR1 MRHNA, CDR2 SNTAGT. This CDR3 contains 13 residues. CDR3 protein: CASSDQQGIGQFF. In nucleotides, the CDR3 is TGTGCCAGCAGTGACCAACAGGGGATTGGGCAGTTCTTC.

This clone was detected a few times. The CDR3 DNA sequence: TGTGCCAGCAGCCTCTACACCGGGACAGGGGCTAGTTCACCCCTCCACTTT. This translates into CASSLYTGTGASSPLHF. The chain carries TRBV14 and TRBJ1-6, with 10 bases fitting TRBD1. Per the germline V gene, CDR1 is SGHDN and CDR2 is FVKESK. The CDR3 sequence is 17 residues long. Trimming cost V 4 bases and J 9 bases; bases outside gene matches: 12.

The gene calls are TRBV6-2 or TRBV6-3 and TRBJ1-2; no clear D gene. This CDR3 is built from 12 residues. Germline-derived CDR1 and CDR2 are MNHEY and SVGEGT. Trimming removed 5 bases at V and 5 bases at J, with 9 bases between. The CDR3 bases are TGTGCCAGCAGTAACAGCCCGTATGGCTACACCTTC. The encoded protein is CASSNSPYGYTF.

This clone has more than one count but fewer than ten. This sequence joins TRBV12-1 and TRBJ1-4; the table names TRBD1, a call not compared with the DNA. TRBV12-1 is labeled a pseudogene. The CDR3 sequence is 15 residues long. As DNA, the CDR3 is TGTGCCAGCAGCATCGGACAGGGAGCAGGTGAAAAACTGTTTTTT. This sequence encodes CASSIGQGAGEKLFF.

V gene TRBV5-6 combines with J gene TRBJ1-1, with 8 positions matching TRBD1. V trimming: 1 base; J trimming: 0 bases; junction bases outside the gene matches: 5. The CDR3 runs to 16 residues. The germline gives CDR1 SGHDT, CDR2 YYEEEE. The CDR3 loop reads CASSLSGGPMNTEAFF. The CDR3 DNA follows: TGTGCCAGCAGCTTGTCAGGGGGCCCGATGAACACTGAAGCTTTCTTT.

This chain joins TRBV27 and TRBJ1-2, with a possible D match to TRBD1 (6 bases). Germline assignment: CDR1 MNHEY and CDR2 SMNVEV (reference sequence). V gave up 2 bases and J gave up 4 bases, with 11 bases separating them. The CDR3 runs 14 residues. CDR3 sequence: CASSLGQSFYGYTF. In nucleotides, the CDR3 is TGTGCCAGCAGTTTAGGACAGAGCTTCTATGGCTACACCTTC.

The chain links TRBV6-5 to TRBJ2-5; TRBD1 agrees at 7 bases. The CDR3 is made up of 13 amino acids. Trimming took 7 bases from V and 5 from J; bases not matched to a gene: 7. The germline CDR1 and CDR2 sequences are MNHEY and SVGAGI. CDR3 DNA: TGTGCCAGCACCACGACAGGGCGGGAGACCCAGTACTTC. Its translation: CASTTTGRETQYF.

Only a few counts were recorded for this clone. The chain combines TRBV15 with TRBJ2-5; 8 bases are shared with TRBD1. The V gene end was trimmed by 3 bases and the J gene end by 2 bases; junction bases not matched to a gene: 8. CDR1 and CDR2 from the germline V gene are LNHNV and YYDKDF (reference sequence). The CDR3 length is 16 residues. DNA of the CDR3: TGTGCCACCAGCAGCCAAAACAGGGGGGCGCAAGAGACCCAGTACTTC. This sequence encodes CATSSQNRGAQETQYF.

This chain uses TRBV7-9 with TRBJ2-6; TRBD1 might be the D (6 bases). This CDR3 contains 17 residues. Between the trimmed V and J ends, which lost 4 bases and 0 bases, there was a span of 13 bases. Germline CDR1 reads SEHNR; CDR2 reads FQNEAQ (reference sequence). This chain's CDR3 is CASSSGDGSSGANVLTF. The DNA for the CDR3 is TGTGCCAGCAGCTCAGGGGACGGAAGCTCTGGGGCCAACGTCCTGACTTTC.

The CDR3 reads CASSLTAGGSSSYEQYF. The CDR3 bases are TGTGCCAGCAGCTTAACGGCGGGAGGGTCAAGCTCCTACGAGCAGTACTTC. The rearrangement links TRBV7-2 to TRBJ2-7; TRBD2 agrees at 9 bases. This CDR3 region has 17 residues. V shed 2 bases and J 0 bases; nucleotides not matched to a gene: 8. The germline gives CDR1 SGHTA, CDR2 FQGNSA.

This chain uses TRBV4-3 with TRBJ2-3, with 11 bases identical to TRBD2. CDR1 and CDR2 (germline): LGHNA, YSLEER. Unmatched junction bases numbered 17, after V lost 1 base and J lost 8 bases. The CDR3 runs 19 residues. CDR3 sequence: CASSQAVILSGGAGFTQYF. DNA for the CDR3: TGCGCCAGCAGCCAAGCCGTAATCCTTAGCGGGGGGGCCGGTTTTACGCAGTATTTT.

CDR3: CASSQESRVDNSPLHF. DNA for the CDR3: TGTGCCAGCAGCCAAGAGTCCAGGGTCGATAATTCACCCCTCCACTTT. V is TRBV4-2 and J is TRBJ1-6, with D perhaps TRBD1 (5 bases). CDR1 and CDR2 (germline): LGHNA, YNFKEQ. V lost 0 bases to trimming and J lost 5 bases, with 11 bases between them. This CDR3 is 16 amino acids long.

This clone came up a few times. The rearrangement joins TRBV30 to TRBJ1-5, with D tentatively TRBD1 (6 bases). V was shortened by 0 bases and J by 5 bases, with 14 bases between the two germline ends. This CDR3 is built from 15 residues. The germline gives CDR1 GTSNPN, CDR2 SVGIG (reference sequence). DNA for the CDR3: TGTGCCTGGAGTGTATGTCAGGGGCGCTATCAGCCCCAGCATTTT. Amino acid sequence: CAWSVCQGRYQPQHF.

The chain carries TRBV14 and TRBJ2-1; 7 nucleotides line up with TRBD1. CDR1 is SGHDN, CDR2 FVKESK, per germline. CDR3 length: 14 amino acids. With V trimmed by 1 base and J by 9 bases, 6 bases remained unmatched. CDR3 nucleotides: TGTGCCAGCAGCCAAGTAACAGGGGCGGGTGAGCAGTTCTTC. Its protein is CASSQVTGAGEQFF.

CDR3 sequence reads: CASSLRGAKDSGYTF. The CDR3 DNA sequence: TGTGCCAGCAGTTTACGGGGGGCGAAGGATTCTGGCTACACCTTC. The chain joins TRBV28 to TRBJ1-2; D is perhaps TRBD1 (6 bases). V lost 2 bases to trimming and J lost 7 bases, with 17 bases between them. Germline CDR1 MDHEN, CDR2 SYDVKM. This CDR3 comprises 15 residues.